The source of this T cell receptor beta chain is a study of cytomegalovirus exposure and HLA in healthy donors. The PCR made use of 60 Vbeta and 13 Jbeta primers. Assay used: immunoSEQ multiplex PCR; TCRdb lists only in-frame clones, some missing. This table has some 250,000 clones, about 81% appearing once. Germline CDR1 is SGHDT and CDR2 is YYEEEE. CDR3 length equals 15 residues. V was clipped by 5 bases and J by 1 base, with 15 bases between them. In this sample, this clone turned up once. The rearrangement links TRBV5-6 to TRBJ1-1, with D hard to call. The sequence was obtained from a middle-aged woman in good health and CMV-seropositive. Sequencing was performed on PBMCs. This chain's CDR3 is CASSFLTSKNTEAFF. The CDR3 nucleotides read TGTGCCAGCAGTTTTCTCACTAGCAAGAACACTGAAGCTTTCTTT.